These 27 T cell receptor beta chains came from one sample sequenced in a study of T cells in Graves' hyperthyroidism and ophthalmopathy. TCR beta CDR3 sequences were amplified from RNA transcripts. A first-round RT-PCR of the TCR CDR3 used the HTBI primer set. MiXCR, applied by TCRdb to the multiplex PCR reads, yields one record per CDR3 protein. The top ten clones hold approximately 32% of a sample with a few hundred thousand distinct CDR3 sequences, about 15% of them seen once. Sequencing was carried out using blood. These receptors were obtained from a woman younger than 45 with Graves' hyperthyroidism.

This clonotype was picked up many times. The gene calls are TRBV3-1 and TRBJ2-3; a weak D match, TRBD2 (5 bases). The CDR3 spans 14 residues. The germline V and J ends were trimmed by 4 bases and 1 base, with 9 bases remaining between them. The germline V gene has CDR1 LGHDT and CDR2 YNNKEL (reference sequence). CDR3 sequence: CASSLRSGTDTQYF. The CDR3 nucleotides read TGTGCCAGCAGCCTACGTAGCGGCACAGATACGCAGTATTTT.

The chain links TRBV5-1 to TRBJ2-1, with TRBD1 identical over 7 bases. CDR1 SGHRS and CDR2 YFSETQ come from the germline V gene. This CDR3 is 14 amino acids long. V gave up 0 bases and J gave up 7 bases; unmatched junction bases: 4. The CDR3 loop reads CASSLGAGGNEQFF. The CDR3 DNA reads TGCGCCAGCAGCTTGGGGGCAGGGGGAAATGAGCAGTTCTTC. The full variable domain, in which reference TRBV5-1 and TRBJ2-1 provide the parts outside the CDR3, is KAGVTQTPRYLIKTRGQQVTLSCSPISGHRSVSWYQQTPGQGLQFLFEYFSETQRNKGNFPGRFSGRQFSNSRSEMNVSTLELGDSALYLCASSLGAGGNEQFFGPGTRLTVL.

In its sample, this clonotype was seen many times. J is TRBJ1-2 and V is TRBV7-2, with 7 bases identical to TRBD1. This CDR3 spans 15 amino acids. Trimming took 3 bases from V and 7 from J; bases not matched to a gene: 11. CDR1 and CDR2 (germline): SGHTA, FQGNSA. CDR3 DNA sequence: TGTGCCAGCAGCTTGCCCTCGACAGGGATCGGTGGCTACACCTTC. Translation gives CASSLPSTGIGGYTF.

The rearrangement links TRBV29-1 to TRBJ2-5, with 11 positions matching TRBD2. Unmatched junction bases numbered 3, after V lost 7 bases and J lost 2 bases. CDR3 length equals 13 residues. Germline assignment: CDR1 SQVTM and CDR2 ANQGSEA. The CDR3 DNA sequence: TGCAGCGCGACTAGCGGGATGCAAGAGACCCAGTACTTC. Translated: CSATSGMQETQYF.

The sample holds a few counts of this clonotype. The J gene is TRBJ1-1, the V gene TRBV7-9; the D gene is possibly TRBD1 (5 bases). The ends were cut back, 2 bases at V and 6 bases at J, with 13 bases in the middle. This CDR3 has 14 residues. CDR1 is SEHNR and CDR2 is FQNEAQ in the germline V gene (reference sequence). The CDR3 coding sequence is TGTGCCAGCAGCTTAACCCCAGCAGGGTCTGAAGCTTTCTTT. Amino acids: CASSLTPAGSEAFF. The variable domain in full, completed from reference TRBV7-9 and TRBJ1-1, reads DTGVSQNPRHKITKRGQNVTFRCDPISEHNRLYWYRQTLGQGPEFLTYFQNEAQLEKSRLLSDRFSAERPKGSFSTLEIQRTEQGDSAMYLCASSLTPAGSEAFFGQGTRLTVV.

The V and J genes are TRBV7-8 and TRBJ1-6; 7 bases fit TRBD1. In germline, CDR1 is SGHVS, CDR2 FQNEAQ. CDR3 length: 15 amino acids. J was trimmed by 10 bases and V by 3 bases; bases with no gene match: 9. The CDR3 reads CASSLDRSWGSPLHF. CDR3 nucleotides: TGTGCCAGCAGCTTGGACAGGTCCTGGGGATCACCCCTCCACTTT. Full variable domain (rest looked up from reference TRBV7-8 and TRBJ1-6): GAGVSQSPRYKVAKRGQDVALRCDPISGHVSLFWYQQALGQGPEFLTYFQNEAQLDKSGLPSDRFFAERPEGSVSTLKIQRTQQEDSAVYLCASSLDRSWGSPLHFGNGTRLTVT.

This clonotype was seen repeatedly, ten times or more. The chain combines TRBV27 with TRBJ2-5; D may be TRBD1 or TRBD2 (6 bases each). Trimming left V 2 bases short and J 5 bases short, with 9 bases between. CDR3 length equals 13 residues. Germline CDR1 reads MNHEY; CDR2 reads SMNVEV (reference sequence). CDR3 in amino acids: CASSLRRGETQYF. The CDR3 DNA reads TGTGCCAGCAGTTTACGGAGGGGGGAGACCCAGTACTTC.

This clonotype was observed a few times. This chain connects TRBV27 to TRBJ2-2, with a possible D match to TRBD1 (6 bases). In germline, CDR1 is MNHEY, CDR2 SMNVEV (reference sequence). V lost 6 bases and J lost 6, with 11 bases in between. The CDR3 runs to 13 residues. The DNA of the CDR3 is TGTGCCAGCAGCTCAGGGGCGCCCGGGGAGCTGTTTTTT. The encoded protein is CASSSGAPGELFF.

This clonotype has a count of ten or more. The chain combines TRBV20-1 with TRBJ2-3; 10 bases are shared with TRBD2. J was trimmed by 0 bases and V by 8 bases; bases with no gene match: 2. The CDR3 is made up of 13 amino acids. Germline CDR1 reads DFQATT; CDR2 reads SNEGSKA (reference sequence). CDR3 bases: TGCAGTCCGGGACTAGCGAGCACAGATACGCAGTATTTT. Residues: CSPGLASTDTQYF.

This chain connects TRBV12-3 or TRBV12-4 to TRBJ1-5; a possible D gene is TRBD1 (5 bases). The CDR3 contains 14 residues. The V and J ends lost 7 bases and 7 bases respectively, with 17 bases between them. The CDR3 DNA is TGTGCCAGCACCCCGGGGAGGGGAGGACAGCCCCAGCATTTT. Its translation: CASTPGRGGQPQHF.

Ten or more counts support this clonotype. J is TRBJ2-1 and V is TRBV18; D uncertain. Germline CDR1 is KGHSH and CDR2 is LQKENI. V lost 0 bases, J lost 5 bases, and 8 bases lay in between. The CDR3 totals 14 residues. CDR3 coding DNA: TGTGCCAGCTCACCACCGTCGCAGAACAATGAGCAGTTCTTC. Protein product: CASSPPSQNNEQFF.

This clonotype showed up many times. The V call is TRBV9, the J call TRBJ1-1; the match to TRBD1 covers 8 bases. The germline V gene encodes CDR1 SGDLS and CDR2 YYNGEE. CDR3 size: 15 residues. After removal of 3 bases from V and 1 base from J, the junction contained 5 bases not matched to a gene. The CDR3 bases are TGTGCCAGCAGCGATGAACAGGGGGAGAACACTGAAGCTTTCTTT. Amino acid sequence: CASSDEQGENTEAFF.

The table lists this clonotype with a few counts. The chain combines TRBV2 with TRBJ1-4, with D maybe TRBD1 (6 bases). V lost 5 bases and J lost 8, with 15 bases in between. Germline assignment: CDR1 SNHLY and CDR2 FYNNEI. CDR3 length: 14 amino acids. The CDR3 spells CASSWTDDREKLFF. Written as DNA, the CDR3 is TGTGCCAGCAGTTGGACAGATGATCGGGAAAAACTGTTTTTT. Based on the CDR3 plus reference TRBV2 and TRBJ1-4, the full variable domain is EPEVTQTPSHQVTQMGQEVILRCVPISNHLYFYWYRQILGQKVEFLVSFYNNEISEKSEIFDDQFSVERPDGSNFTLKIRSTKLEDSAMYFCASSWTDDREKLFFGSGTQLSVL.

This clonotype was observed a single time. The V call is TRBV25-1, the J call TRBJ1-2; 11 bases match TRBD1. The germline V gene encodes CDR1 MGHDK and CDR2 SYGVNS. The CDR3 spans 16 residues. The V gene end was trimmed by 5 bases and the J gene end by 4 bases; junction bases not matched to a gene: 9. This CDR3 is CASSPGGTGGGYGYTF. In nucleotides, the CDR3 is TGTGCCAGCAGTCCCGGGGGGACAGGGGGAGGCTATGGCTACACCTTC.

This clonotype came up many times. The rearrangement links TRBV18 to TRBJ2-5; D is tentatively TRBD1 or TRBD2 (6 bases each). The CDR3 is 14 amino acids. V gave up 4 bases and J gave up 2 bases, with 11 bases separating them. Germline CDR1 and CDR2: KGHSH and LQKENI. CDR3 sequence: CASSLTGTQETQYF. Here the CDR3 DNA reads TGTGCCAGCTCACTTACAGGGACTCAAGAGACCCAGTACTTC.

This clonotype was picked up a small number of times. This chain joins TRBV9 and TRBJ2-1, with unresolved D. Trimming cost V 1 base and J 0 bases, with 8 bases left between them. The CDR3 covers 15 residues. Germline CDR1 is SGDLS and CDR2 is YYNGEE. The DNA for the CDR3 is TGTGCCAGCAGCGTAAGGAGCAGCTCCTACAATGAGCAGTTCTTC. The encoded protein is CASSVRSSSYNEQFF.

The rearrangement uses TRBV7-9 and TRBJ2-1, with D possibly TRBD2 on 6 matching bases. The CDR3 has 17 residues. V gave up 5 bases and J gave up 4 bases, with 21 bases separating them. CDR1 is SEHNR and CDR2 is FQNEAQ in the germline V gene (reference sequence). CDR3 in DNA: TGTGCCAGCAGCCCCCTAATGGCGGGGAAGCCGTACAATGAGCAGTTCTTC. This gives the protein CASSPLMAGKPYNEQFF.

The V call is TRBV20-1, the J call TRBJ2-7; either TRBD1 or TRBD2 may supply D (5 bases each). The V end was cut by 3 bases, the J end by 6 bases, with 21 bases between. From germline, CDR1 is DFQATT and CDR2 SNEGSKA (reference sequence). The CDR3 sequence is 15 residues long. CDR3 sequence reads: CSARTRDLSVGEQYF. Written as DNA, the CDR3 is TGCAGTGCTAGGACCCGGGACCTCTCCGTGGGCGAGCAGTACTTC.

This clonotype has ten or more counts. The chain is built from TRBV24-1 and TRBJ2-7; 9 bases line up with TRBD1. Germline loops: CDR1 KGHDR, CDR2 SFDVKD. CDR3 size: 15 residues. Trimming cost V 3 bases and J 2 bases; bases outside gene matches: 4. The CDR3 protein is CATSDPRQGAYEQYF. The CDR3 region has the DNA TGTGCCACCAGTGATCCAAGACAGGGGGCCTACGAGCAGTACTTC.

This clonotype showed up many times. The rearrangement joins TRBV29-1 to TRBJ1-5; D may be TRBD1 (6 bases). CDR1 and CDR2 from the germline V gene are SQVTM and ANQGSEA. V dropped 4 bases and J dropped 7 bases, with 14 bases sitting between them. The CDR3 covers 13 residues. The CDR3 bases are TGCAGCGTTGGGGCAGGGGTGGGACAGCCCCAGCATTTT. Its protein is CSVGAGVGQPQHF.

CDR3 sequence (DNA): TGCGCCAGCAGCGGGACGACTAGCGGGAGCACAGATACGCAGTATTTT. Amino acid sequence: CASSGTTSGSTDTQYF. V usage is TRBV5-1 and J usage is TRBJ2-3, with 10 bases aligning to TRBD2. The germline CDR1 and CDR2 sequences are SGHRS and YFSETQ. The CDR3 is made up of 16 amino acids. The ends lost 4 bases at V and 0 bases at J; junction bases unmatched: 5.

The chain has TRBV27 and TRBJ2-1; 11 bases fit TRBD1. The CDR3 loop spans 15 amino acids. The J segment lost 7 bases and the V segment lost 8 bases, leaving 10 bases of the junction unmatched. Germline V gene sequence: CDR1 MNHEY, CDR2 SMNVEV (reference sequence). This chain's CDR3 is CASGPGTGGRNEQFF. CDR3 bases: TGTGCCAGCGGCCCCGGGACAGGGGGTAGAAATGAGCAGTTCTTC.

This clonotype was recorded many times. CDR3 DNA: TGTGCCAGCAGCCCGTGGAGTGACTACGAGCAGTACTTC. This translates into CASSPWSDYEQYF. V is TRBV7-9 and J is TRBJ2-7; D unresolved. The CDR3 consists of 13 residues. Germline V lookup: CDR1 SEHNR, CDR2 FQNEAQ (reference sequence). V was clipped by 5 bases and J by 3 bases, with 11 bases between them.

This clonotype was picked up a small number of times. The chain has TRBV18 and TRBJ2-1; D is perhaps TRBD1 (7 bases). The CDR3 is 15 amino acids. Germline CDR1 KGHSH, CDR2 LQKENI. The V gene lost 8 bases and the J gene lost 9 bases, with 23 bases spanning the gap. CDR3 sequence: CASTIQGGGGGEQFF. CDR3 sequence (DNA): TGTGCCAGCACGATCCAGGGGGGCGGAGGCGGTGAGCAGTTCTTC. The full variable domain, completed using reference TRBV18 and TRBJ2-1, is NAGVMQNPRHLVRRRGQEARLRCSPMKGHSHVYWYRQLPEEGLKFMVYLQKENIIDESGMPKERFSAEFPKEGPSILRIQQVVRGDSAAYFCASTIQGGGGGEQFFGPGTRLTVL.

Many counts were recorded for this clonotype. The rearrangement links TRBV27 to TRBJ2-3; D gene unclear. Germline CDR1 MNHEY, CDR2 SMNVEV (reference sequence). Between the trimmed V and J ends, which lost 5 bases and 0 bases, there was a span of 15 bases. This CDR3 region has 16 residues. In nucleotides, the CDR3 is TGTGCCAGCAGTACCTTCTCGAGTACTAGCACAGATACGCAGTATTTT. Amino acid sequence: CASSTFSSTSTDTQYF.

This clonotype turned up a few times. The chain uses TRBV18 and TRBJ1-2; D not resolved. Trimming took 3 bases from V and 6 from J, leaving 11 bases between them. The CDR3 length is 13 residues. Germline loops: CDR1 KGHSH, CDR2 LQKENI. The CDR3 reads CASSPGELNGYTF. As DNA, the CDR3 is TGTGCCAGCTCACCCGGAGAATTAAATGGCTACACCTTC.

This clonotype was detected many times. The chain links TRBV28 to TRBJ2-7; 9 bases line up with TRBD2. With 6 bases clipped from V and 5 bases from J, the junction kept 5 bases outside the gene matches. The germline gives CDR1 MDHEN, CDR2 SYDVKM. The CDR3 is 13 amino acids. In DNA form, the CDR3 reads TGTGCCAGCAGGGGTAGCGGGGGTAACGAGCAGTACTTC. The encoded protein is CASRGSGGNEQYF. Full variable domain (missing parts from reference TRBV28 and TRBJ2-7): DVKVTQSSRYLVKRTGEKVFLECVQDMDHENMFWYRQDPGLGLRLIYFSYDVKMKEKGDIPEGYSVSREKKERFSLILESASTNQTSMYLCASRGSGGNEQYFGPGTRLTVT.